This T cell receptor beta chain was observed in a study of T cells after yellow fever vaccination. Template switching by 5'RACE produced TCR cDNA, adding a universal primer site and UMIs. TCRdb reprocessed the 5' RACE reads with MiXCR, giving one entry per CDR3 protein. The table shows hundreds of thousands of distinct CDR3 sequences, with approximately 3.8% occurring only once. This clonotype has at least ten counts. The CDR3 length is 13 residues. The V gene's germline CDR1 is SGHRS and CDR2 YFSETQ. Trimming removed 7 bases from V and 4 bases from J, with 14 bases in between. This receptor was obtained from a man between 18 and 29 years old who received the YFV17D yellow fever vaccine. This sequence joins TRBV5-1 and TRBJ1-2; no definite D call. Sequenced material: PBMCs, taken on the day of the yellow fever booster vaccination. DNA for the CDR3: TGCGCCAGCGTGGGGTTGAGCCCCTATGGCTACACCTTC. It yields the protein CASVGLSPYGYTF.